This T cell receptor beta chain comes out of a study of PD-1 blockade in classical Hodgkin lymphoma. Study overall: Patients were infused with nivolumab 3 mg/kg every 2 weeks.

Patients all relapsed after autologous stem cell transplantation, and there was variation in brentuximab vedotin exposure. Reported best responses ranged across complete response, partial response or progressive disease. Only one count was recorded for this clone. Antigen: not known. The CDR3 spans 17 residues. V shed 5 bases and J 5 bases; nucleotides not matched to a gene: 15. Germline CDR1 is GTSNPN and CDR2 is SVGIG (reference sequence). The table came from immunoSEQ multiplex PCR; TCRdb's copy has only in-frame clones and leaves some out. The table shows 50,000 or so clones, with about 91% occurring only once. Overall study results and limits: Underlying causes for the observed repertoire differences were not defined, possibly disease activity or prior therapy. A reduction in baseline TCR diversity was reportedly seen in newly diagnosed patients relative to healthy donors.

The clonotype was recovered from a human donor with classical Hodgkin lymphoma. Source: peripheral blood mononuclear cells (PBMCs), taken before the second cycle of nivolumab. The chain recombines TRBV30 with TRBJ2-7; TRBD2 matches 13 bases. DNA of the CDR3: TGTGCCTGGGCCAGTGACAGGACTAGCGGGAGTGTCAACGAGCAGTACTTC. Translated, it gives CAWASDRTSGSVNEQYF.